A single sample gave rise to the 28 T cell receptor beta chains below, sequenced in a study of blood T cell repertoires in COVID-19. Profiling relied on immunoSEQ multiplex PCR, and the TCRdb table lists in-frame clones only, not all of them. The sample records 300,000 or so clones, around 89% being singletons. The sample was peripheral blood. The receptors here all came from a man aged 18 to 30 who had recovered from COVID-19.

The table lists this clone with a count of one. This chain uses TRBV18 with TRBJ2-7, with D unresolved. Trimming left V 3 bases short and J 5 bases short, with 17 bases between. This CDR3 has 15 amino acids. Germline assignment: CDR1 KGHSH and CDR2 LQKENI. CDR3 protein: CASSPVETRRNEQYF. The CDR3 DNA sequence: TGTGCCAGCTCACCGGTGGAGACCCGACGGAACGAGCAGTACTTC.

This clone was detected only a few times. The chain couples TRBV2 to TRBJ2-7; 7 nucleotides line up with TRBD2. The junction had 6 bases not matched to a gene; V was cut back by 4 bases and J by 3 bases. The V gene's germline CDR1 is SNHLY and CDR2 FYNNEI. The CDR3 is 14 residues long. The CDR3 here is CASSAGGWGYEQYF. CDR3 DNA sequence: TGTGCCAGCAGTGCGGGGGGTTGGGGCTACGAGCAGTACTTC.

Here the CDR3 DNA reads TGTGCCAGCAGCTTAGCACGGGCAGGACCGGGGTTTAGTCAGCCCCAGCATTTT. Translation: CASSLARAGPGFSQPQHF. This sequence joins TRBV7-6 and TRBJ1-5, with D hard to call. This CDR3 comprises 18 residues. V was cut by 0 bases and J by 6 bases, with 21 bases left in between. Germline V CDR1 and CDR2: SGHVS, FNYEAQ.

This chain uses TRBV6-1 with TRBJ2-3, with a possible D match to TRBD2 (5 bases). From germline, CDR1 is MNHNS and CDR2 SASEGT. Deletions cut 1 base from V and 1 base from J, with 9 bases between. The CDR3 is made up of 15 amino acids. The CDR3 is CASSEGSGRTDTQYF. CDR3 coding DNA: TGTGCCAGCAGTGAAGGAAGCGGACGCACAGATACGCAGTATTTT.

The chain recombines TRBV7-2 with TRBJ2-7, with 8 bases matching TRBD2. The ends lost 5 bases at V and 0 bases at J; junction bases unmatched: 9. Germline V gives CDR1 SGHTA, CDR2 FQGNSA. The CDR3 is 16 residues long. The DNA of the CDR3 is TGTGCCAGCAGCGATGCTACTAGCGGCCCCTCCTACGAGCAGTACTTC. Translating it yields CASSDATSGPSYEQYF.

The DNA for the CDR3 is TGCGCCAGCAGCCTCAAAGGGGGGGACCTATACAATGAGCAGTTCTTC. Translated: CASSLKGGDLYNEQFF. The V and J genes are TRBV4-1 and TRBJ2-1; tentatively, D is TRBD2 (7 bases). Germline CDR1 MGHRA, CDR2 YSYEKL. Trimming pared 4 bases from V and 4 bases from J, leaving 17 bases between. The CDR3 has 16 amino acids.

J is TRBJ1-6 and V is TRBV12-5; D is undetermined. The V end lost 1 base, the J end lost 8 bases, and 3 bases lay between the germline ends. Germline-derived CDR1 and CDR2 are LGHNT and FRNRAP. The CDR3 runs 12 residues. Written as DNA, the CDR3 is TGTGCTAGTGGTTTGGCCGATTCACCCCTCCACTTT. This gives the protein CASGLADSPLHF.

The CDR3 sequence: CASSLASGGSNEQFF. The CDR3 DNA is TGCGCCAGCAGCTTGGCTAGCGGCGGGTCGAATGAGCAGTTCTTC. This rearrangement joins TRBV5-1 to TRBJ2-1, with 7 positions matching TRBD2. With V trimmed by 0 bases and J by 7 bases, 7 bases remained unmatched. The CDR3 has 15 residues. In germline, CDR1 is SGHRS, CDR2 YFSETQ.

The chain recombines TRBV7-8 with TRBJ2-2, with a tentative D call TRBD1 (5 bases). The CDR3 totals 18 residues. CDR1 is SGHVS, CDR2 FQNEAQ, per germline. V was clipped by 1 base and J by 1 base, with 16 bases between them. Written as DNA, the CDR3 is TGTGCCAGCAGCTTAGGGTGGAAGGGGATGGGGAACACCGGGGAGCTGTTTTTT. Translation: CASSLGWKGMGNTGELFF.

Here the CDR3 DNA reads TGTGCCAGCAGCGTAGGGTCAGGGAATGGCTACACCTTC. It is translated as CASSVGSGNGYTF. The gene calls are TRBV9 and TRBJ1-2; TRBD1 might be the D (5 bases). In germline, CDR1 is SGDLS, CDR2 YYNGEE. The V gene lost 0 bases and the J gene lost 6 bases, with 9 bases spanning the gap. CDR3 length: 13 amino acids.

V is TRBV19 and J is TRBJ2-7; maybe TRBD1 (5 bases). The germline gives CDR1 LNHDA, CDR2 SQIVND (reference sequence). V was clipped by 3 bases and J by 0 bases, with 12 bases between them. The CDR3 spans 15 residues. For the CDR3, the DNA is TGTGCCAGTAGTATGGGGCAAGGCGGCTCCTACGAGCAGTACTTC. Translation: CASSMGQGGSYEQYF.

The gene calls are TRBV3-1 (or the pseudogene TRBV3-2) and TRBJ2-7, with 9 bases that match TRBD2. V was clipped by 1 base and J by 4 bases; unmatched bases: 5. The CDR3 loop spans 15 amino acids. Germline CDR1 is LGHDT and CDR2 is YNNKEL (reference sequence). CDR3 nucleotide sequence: TGTGCCAGCAGCCAAGGTCTAGCGGGGTATTACGAGCAGTACTTC. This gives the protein CASSQGLAGYYEQYF.

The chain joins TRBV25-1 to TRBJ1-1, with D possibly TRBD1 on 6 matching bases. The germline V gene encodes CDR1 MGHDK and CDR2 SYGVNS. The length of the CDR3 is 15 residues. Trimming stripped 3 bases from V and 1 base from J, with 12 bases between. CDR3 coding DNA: TGTGCCAGCAGTGAGGACAGATTGGGGAACACTGAAGCTTTCTTT. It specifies CASSEDRLGNTEAFF.

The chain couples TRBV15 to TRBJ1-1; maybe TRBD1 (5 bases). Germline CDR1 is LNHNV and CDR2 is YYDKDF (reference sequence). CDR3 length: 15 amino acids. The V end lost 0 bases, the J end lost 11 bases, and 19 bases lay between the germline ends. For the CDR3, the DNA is TGTGCCACCAGCAGAGATCACTGGGGCGGGGCGCAGGCTTTCTTT. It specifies CATSRDHWGGAQAFF.

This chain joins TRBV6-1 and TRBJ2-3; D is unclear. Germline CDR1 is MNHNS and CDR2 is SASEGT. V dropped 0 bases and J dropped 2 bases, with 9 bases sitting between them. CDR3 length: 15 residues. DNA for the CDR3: TGTGCCAGCAGTGAAGCCAGGTGGGCCACAGATACGCAGTATTTT. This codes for CASSEARWATDTQYF.

As DNA, the CDR3 is TGTGCCAGCAGCCAAGATCGTGGTTATACAGGGAGCTACGAGCAGTACTTC. This codes for CASSQDRGYTGSYEQYF. This chain joins TRBV3-1 (or the pseudogene TRBV3-2) and TRBJ2-7; the D gene is possibly TRBD1 (6 bases). The V and J ends lost 0 bases and 3 bases respectively, with 18 bases between them. CDR3 length: 17 residues. In germline, CDR1 is LGHDT, CDR2 YNNKEL (reference sequence).

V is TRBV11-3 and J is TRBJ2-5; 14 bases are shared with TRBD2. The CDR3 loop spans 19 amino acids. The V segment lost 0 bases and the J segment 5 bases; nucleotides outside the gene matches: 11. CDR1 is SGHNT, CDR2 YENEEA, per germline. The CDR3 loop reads CASSLEPPGLAGVLETQYF. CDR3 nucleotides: TGTGCCAGCAGCTTAGAGCCCCCGGGACTAGCGGGAGTTTTGGAGACCCAGTACTTC.

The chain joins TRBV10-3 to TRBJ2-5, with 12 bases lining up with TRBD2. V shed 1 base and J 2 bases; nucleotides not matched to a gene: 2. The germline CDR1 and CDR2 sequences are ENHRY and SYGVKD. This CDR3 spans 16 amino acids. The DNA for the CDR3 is TGTGCCATCAGTGAGTGGACTAGCGGGAAGCAAGAGACCCAGTACTTC. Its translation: CAISEWTSGKQETQYF.

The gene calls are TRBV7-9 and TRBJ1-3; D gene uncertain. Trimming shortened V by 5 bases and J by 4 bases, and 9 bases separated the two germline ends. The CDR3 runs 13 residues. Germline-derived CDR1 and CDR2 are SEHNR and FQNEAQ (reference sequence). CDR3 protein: CASSPGYGNTIYF. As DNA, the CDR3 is TGTGCCAGCAGCCCCGGGTACGGAAACACCATATATTTT. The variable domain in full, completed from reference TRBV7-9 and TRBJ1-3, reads DTGVSQNPRHKITKRGQNVTFRCDPISEHNRLYWYRQTLGQGPEFLTYFQNEAQLEKSRLLSDRFSAERPKGSFSTLEIQRTEQGDSAMYLCASSPGYGNTIYFGEGSWLTVV.

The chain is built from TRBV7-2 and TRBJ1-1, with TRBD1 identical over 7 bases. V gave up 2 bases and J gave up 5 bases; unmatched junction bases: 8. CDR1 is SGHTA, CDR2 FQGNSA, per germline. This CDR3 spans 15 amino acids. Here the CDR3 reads CASSLLPTGQTEAFF. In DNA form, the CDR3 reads TGTGCCAGCAGCTTACTACCGACAGGGCAGACTGAAGCTTTCTTT.

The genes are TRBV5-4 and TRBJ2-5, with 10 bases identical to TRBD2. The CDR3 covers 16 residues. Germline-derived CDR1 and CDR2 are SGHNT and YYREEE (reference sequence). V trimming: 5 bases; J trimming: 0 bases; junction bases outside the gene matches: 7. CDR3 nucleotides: TGTGCCAGCAGGTCGTTGGGACTAGCGAACCAAGAGACCCAGTACTTC. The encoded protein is CASRSLGLANQETQYF.

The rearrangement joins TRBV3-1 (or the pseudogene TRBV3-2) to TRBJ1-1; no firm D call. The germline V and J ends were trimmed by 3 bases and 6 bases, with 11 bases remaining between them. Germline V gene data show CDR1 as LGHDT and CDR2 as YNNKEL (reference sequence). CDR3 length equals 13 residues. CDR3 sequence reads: CASSQGSRSEAFF. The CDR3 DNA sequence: TGTGCCAGCAGCCAGGGTAGCCGATCTGAAGCTTTCTTT.

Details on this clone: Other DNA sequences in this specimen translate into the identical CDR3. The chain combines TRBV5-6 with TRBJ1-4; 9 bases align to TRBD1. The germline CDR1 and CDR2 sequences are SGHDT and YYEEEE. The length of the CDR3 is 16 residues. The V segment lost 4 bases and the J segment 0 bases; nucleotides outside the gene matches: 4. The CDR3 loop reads CASSPDRGSTNEKLFF. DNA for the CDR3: TGTGCCAGCAGCCCGGACAGGGGATCAACTAATGAAAAACTGTTTTTT.

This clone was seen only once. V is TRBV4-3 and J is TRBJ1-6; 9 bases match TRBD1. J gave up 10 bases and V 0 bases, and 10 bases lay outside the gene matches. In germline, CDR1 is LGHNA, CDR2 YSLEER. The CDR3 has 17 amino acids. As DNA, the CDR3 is TGCGCCAGCAGCCAAGACTCCGGGACAGGGTATCACTCACCCCTCCACTTT. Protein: CASSQDSGTGYHSPLHF.

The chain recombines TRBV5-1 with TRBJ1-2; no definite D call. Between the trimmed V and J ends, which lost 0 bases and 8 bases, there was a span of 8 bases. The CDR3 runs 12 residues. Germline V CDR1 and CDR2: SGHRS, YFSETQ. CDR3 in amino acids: CASSLGVEGYTF. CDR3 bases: TGCGCCAGCAGCTTGGGTGTGGAGGGCTACACCTTC. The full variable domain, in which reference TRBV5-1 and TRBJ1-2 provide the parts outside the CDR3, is KAGVTQTPRYLIKTRGQQVTLSCSPISGHRSVSWYQQTPGQGLQFLFEYFSETQRNKGNFPGRFSGRQFSNSRSEMNVSTLELGDSALYLCASSLGVEGYTFGSGTRLTVV.

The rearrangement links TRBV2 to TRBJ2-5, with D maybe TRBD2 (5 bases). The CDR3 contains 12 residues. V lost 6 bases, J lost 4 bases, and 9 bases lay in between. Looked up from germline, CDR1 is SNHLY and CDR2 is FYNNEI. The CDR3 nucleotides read TGTGCCAGCAGGATACTAGGAGAGACCCAGTACTTC. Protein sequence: CASRILGETQYF.

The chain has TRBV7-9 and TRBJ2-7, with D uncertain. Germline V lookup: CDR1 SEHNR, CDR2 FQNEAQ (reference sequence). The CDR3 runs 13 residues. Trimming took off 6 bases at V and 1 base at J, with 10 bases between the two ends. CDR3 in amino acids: CASSPTSSYEQYF. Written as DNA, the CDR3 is TGTGCCAGCAGTCCAACATCTTCCTACGAGCAGTACTTC.

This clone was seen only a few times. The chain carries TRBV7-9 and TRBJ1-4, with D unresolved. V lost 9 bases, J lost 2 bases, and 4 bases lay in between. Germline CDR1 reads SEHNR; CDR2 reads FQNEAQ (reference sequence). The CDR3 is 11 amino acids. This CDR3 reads CASRTNEKLFF. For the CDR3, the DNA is TGTGCCAGTCGGACTAATGAAAAACTGTTTTTT.